One and the same sample provided the 31 T cell receptor beta chains below, sequenced in a study of control samples from healthy donors and cancer patients (dated by TCRdb to the early 2020s). Library creation used the immunoSEQ multiplex PCR assay. Here the immuneACCESS table is served through TCRdb, limited to in-frame sequences with V and J called. Missing clones are a known gap in these copies; in checked studies unresolved V genes cover under half, and the rest lacks a known reason. The sample table contains about 410,000 clones; only one count was recorded for 90% of them. The ten largest clones add up to around 6.8% of the sample. Material for sequencing was PBMCs. The receptor set was obtained from a man aged 35-49 years with head and neck cancer.

Notes on this clone: One end of the junction fails to match germline, which may point to a read error. The V call is TRBV7-7, the J call TRBJ2-3; possibly TRBD2 for D (6 bases). The CDR3 is 14 residues long. Germline loops: CDR1 SSHAT, CDR2 FNYEAQ (reference sequence). The CDR3 reads CASSSLAIPDTQYF. The CDR3 nucleotides read TGTGCTAGCAGCTCCCTAGCGATCCCAGATACGCAGTATTTT.

The rearrangement uses TRBV20-1 and TRBJ2-7, with D hard to call. Per germline, CDR1 DFQATT and CDR2 SNEGSKA (reference sequence). This CDR3 comprises 11 residues. Trimming cost V 0 bases and J 4 bases, with 4 bases left between them. The chain's CDR3 is CSAREVYEQYF. CDR3 sequence (DNA): TGCAGTGCTAGAGAGGTTTACGAGCAGTACTTC.

This clone was seen only once. V gene TRBV19 combines with J gene TRBJ2-1; 7 nucleotides match TRBD1. The CDR3 runs 17 residues. Germline trimming cut 3 bases from V and 4 bases from J; bases unmatched to any gene: 12. Germline CDR1 and CDR2: LNHDA and SQIVND (reference sequence). The CDR3 loop reads CASSIRQGRGFYNEQFF. The DNA of the CDR3 is TGTGCCAGTAGTATCAGACAGGGCAGGGGTTTTTACAATGAGCAGTTCTTC.

The chain links TRBV28 to TRBJ2-1; D might be TRBD1 (5 bases). The CDR3 totals 15 residues. Germline V lookup: CDR1 MDHEN, CDR2 SYDVKM. V was cut by 3 bases and J by 0 bases, with 9 bases left in between. CDR3 loop: CASSFRGHSYNEQFF. CDR3 coding DNA: TGTGCCAGCAGTTTTAGGGGTCACTCCTACAATGAGCAGTTCTTC.

V gene TRBV3-1 (or the pseudogene TRBV3-2) combines with J gene TRBJ2-1, with 11 bases identical to TRBD2. This CDR3 contains 16 residues. CDR1 LGHDT and CDR2 YNNKEL come from the germline V gene (reference sequence). Trimming took 4 bases from V and 6 from J; bases not matched to a gene: 8. Here the CDR3 reads CASSPRLAGGFNEQFF. In nucleotides, the CDR3 is TGTGCCAGCAGCCCGCGGCTAGCGGGAGGATTCAATGAGCAGTTCTTC.

The chain joins TRBV19 to TRBJ2-2; TRBD2 is a possible D gene (5 bases). V gave up 3 bases and J gave up 9 bases, with 11 bases separating them. CDR1 is LNHDA, CDR2 SQIVND, per germline (reference sequence). The CDR3 extends over 13 amino acids. The CDR3 sequence: CASSISERRELFF. CDR3 DNA sequence: TGTGCCAGTAGTATCTCAGAGCGGAGGGAGCTGTTTTTT.

The V and J genes are TRBV11-2 and TRBJ2-7; D remains unclear. This CDR3 contains 15 residues. With 2 bases removed from V and 2 bases from J, the gap between germline ends came to 13 bases. Germline CDR1 SGHAT, CDR2 FQNNGV. CDR3 in amino acids: CASSLKGAVTYEQYF. In DNA form, the CDR3 reads TGTGCCAGCAGCTTAAAGGGTGCTGTAACCTACGAGCAGTACTTC.

V usage is TRBV6-1 and J usage is TRBJ1-2; 7 bases align to TRBD1. This CDR3 has 15 residues. Trimming took 2 bases from V and 4 from J; bases not matched to a gene: 7. The V gene's germline CDR1 is MNHNS and CDR2 SASEGT. In DNA, the CDR3 is TGTGCCAGCAGTGAAAGTAGGAACAGGGGCTATGGCTACACCTTC. Residues: CASSESRNRGYGYTF.

Only one count was recorded for this clone. The CDR3 DNA sequence: TGTGCCAGCCTAGGGTCGGAACCCCCGGGAGGCGTCTATGGCTACACCTTC. It specifies CASLGSEPPGGVYGYTF. V is TRBV28 and J is TRBJ1-2, with no clear D. This CDR3 region has 17 residues. CDR1 is MDHEN, CDR2 SYDVKM, per germline. Trimming took 8 bases from V and 4 from J, leaving 26 bases between them.

There are a few counts of this clone. This rearrangement joins TRBV27 to TRBJ2-7; D not certain. Trimming removed 5 bases at V and 3 bases at J, with 14 bases between. Germline V gene data show CDR1 as MNHEY and CDR2 as SMNVEV (reference sequence). The CDR3 is 14 amino acids. CDR3 bases: TGTGCCAGCAGTCTTGAGCGAAACAACTACGAGCAGTACTTC. Protein sequence: CASSLERNNYEQYF.

The chain is built from TRBV9 and TRBJ2-3, with 9 nucleotides matching TRBD2. The germline CDR1 and CDR2 sequences are SGDLS and YYNGEE. CDR3 length: 17 amino acids. V dropped 5 bases and J dropped 1; count of bases not matched to a gene: 11. CDR3 in amino acids: CASSVPVAGERTDTQYF. The CDR3 DNA sequence: TGTGCCAGCAGTGTACCGGTAGCGGGGGAACGCACAGATACGCAGTATTTT. Combining the CDR3 with reference TRBV9 and TRBJ2-3 gives the whole variable domain DSGVTQTPKHLITATGQRVTLRCSPRSGDLSVYWYQQSLDQGLQFLIQYYNGEERAKGNILERFSAQQFPDLHSELNLSSLELGDSALYFCASSVPVAGERTDTQYFGPGTRLTVL.

This chain connects TRBV18 to TRBJ2-6, with D unclear. There are 14 residues in the CDR3. Trimming pared 9 bases from V and 0 bases from J, leaving 9 bases between. Germline assignment: CDR1 KGHSH and CDR2 LQKENI. This CDR3 reads CASQQLSGANVLTF. CDR3 DNA: TGTGCCAGTCAACAGCTCTCTGGGGCCAACGTCCTGACTTTC.

The chain is built from TRBV5-8 and TRBJ1-5; TRBD1 agrees at 12 bases. CDR1 is SGHTS, CDR2 YDEGEE, per germline. The junction had 7 bases not matched to a gene; V was cut back by 5 bases and J by 7 bases. The CDR3 has 15 residues. As DNA, the CDR3 is TGTGCCAGCAGTCCCGGGACAGGGGGCGGGCAGCCCCAGCATTTT. It yields the protein CASSPGTGGGQPQHF. Looking up the rest from reference TRBV5-8 and TRBJ1-5 gives the full variable domain: EAGVTQSPTHLIKTRGQQATLRCSPISGHTSVYWYQQALGLGLQFLLWYDEGEERNRGNFPPRFSGRQFPNYSSELNVNALELEDSALYLCASSPGTGGGQPQHFGDGTRLSIL.

This sequence joins TRBV5-6 and TRBJ1-2, with 8 bases matching TRBD1. J lost 5 bases, V lost 4 bases, and 4 bases had no gene match. Germline assignment: CDR1 SGHDT and CDR2 YYEEEE. This CDR3 has 13 amino acids. This CDR3 reads CASSPDREYGYTF. CDR3 nucleotides: TGTGCCAGCAGCCCGGACAGGGAATATGGCTACACCTTC.

The J gene is TRBJ2-1, the V gene TRBV18, with D hard to call. The CDR3 spans 15 residues. V was clipped by 3 bases and J by 6 bases, with 15 bases between them. The germline V gene encodes CDR1 KGHSH and CDR2 LQKENI. This chain's CDR3 is CASSPLPAGGNEQFF. The DNA of the CDR3 is TGTGCCAGCTCACCTCTCCCAGCTGGCGGCAATGAGCAGTTCTTC.

The chain carries TRBV30 and TRBJ2-2; 7 bases map to TRBD1. Trimming cost V 7 bases and J 3 bases; bases outside gene matches: 8. CDR1 is GTSNPN, CDR2 SVGIG, per germline (reference sequence). The CDR3 spans 14 residues. DNA for the CDR3: TGTGCCTTTACAGGGGTGGGGTACACCGGGGAGCTGTTTTTT. It specifies CAFTGVGYTGELFF.

This rearrangement joins TRBV27 to TRBJ1-1, with D unclear. This CDR3 region has 13 residues. Germline V gene lookup returns CDR1 MNHEY and CDR2 SMNVEV (reference sequence). V was clipped by 3 bases and J by 11 bases, with 16 bases between them. The CDR3 DNA reads as TGTGCCAGCAGTTTCAGCCCCTTACAAGAGGCTTTCTTT. The encoded protein is CASSFSPLQEAFF.

V is TRBV15 and J is TRBJ1-1, with D tentatively TRBD1 (5 bases). V was cut by 6 bases and J by 6 bases, with 14 bases left in between. Germline assignment: CDR1 LNHNV and CDR2 YYDKDF (reference sequence). The CDR3 extends over 13 amino acids. For the CDR3, the DNA is TGTGCCACCAGTAAATGGGGACCCGCTGAAGCTTTCTTT. Its protein product is CATSKWGPAEAFF.

This sequence joins TRBV28 and TRBJ1-1, with TRBD1 matching over 8 bases. V was pared by 5 bases and J by 5 bases, with 7 bases of the junction left unmatched. The CDR3 covers 14 residues. Germline V lookup: CDR1 MDHEN, CDR2 SYDVKM. The CDR3 DNA follows: TGTGCCAGCAGTAAAACAGGGGGGAGGACTGAAGCTTTCTTT. This sequence encodes CASSKTGGRTEAFF.

The gene calls are TRBV5-4 and TRBJ2-1, with 12 bases aligning to TRBD2. Germline V CDR1 and CDR2: SGHNT, YYREEE (reference sequence). The V segment lost 5 bases and the J segment 9 bases; nucleotides outside the gene matches: 6. There are 14 residues in the CDR3. The chain's CDR3 is CASSLRLAGAEQFF. In DNA, the CDR3 is TGTGCCAGCAGTCTTCGACTAGCGGGAGCTGAGCAGTTCTTC.

The chain links TRBV9 to TRBJ1-5; D gene ambiguous. The V and J ends lost 0 bases and 5 bases respectively, with 12 bases between them. This CDR3 region has 15 residues. Germline V lookup: CDR1 SGDLS, CDR2 YYNGEE. The CDR3 sequence: CASSVDGMTYQPQHF. The CDR3 bases are TGTGCCAGCAGCGTAGATGGTATGACCTATCAGCCCCAGCATTTT.

The chain couples TRBV5-4 to TRBJ1-6; D remains unclear. Trimming stripped 0 bases from V and 9 bases from J, with 16 bases between. The CDR3 length is 16 residues. CDR1 and CDR2 from the germline V gene are SGHNT and YYREEE (reference sequence). CDR3 DNA sequence: TGTGCCAGCAGCTTGGATGAGCGGGGTATACGTTCACCCCTCCACTTT. This codes for CASSLDERGIRSPLHF.

The chain employs TRBV19 and TRBJ1-4; D call uncertain. In germline, CDR1 is LNHDA, CDR2 SQIVND (reference sequence). The CDR3 runs to 15 residues. Deletions cut 9 bases from V and 2 bases from J, with 16 bases between. The DNA for the CDR3 is TGTGCCAGCCAGATCAAACGAGGGACTAATGAAAAACTGTTTTTT. Amino acid sequence: CASQIKRGTNEKLFF.

The chain combines TRBV28 with TRBJ2-5; no clear D. CDR1 and CDR2 from the germline V gene are MDHEN and SYDVKM. V dropped 2 bases and J dropped 0 bases, with 1 base sitting between them. CDR3 length: 12 amino acids. CDR3 sequence (DNA): TGTGCCAGCAGTTTACACCAAGAGACCCAGTACTTC. It translates to CASSLHQETQYF.

The J gene is TRBJ1-5, the V gene TRBV2; TRBD1 is a possible D gene (5 bases). V was trimmed by 9 bases and J by 0 bases, leaving 12 bases between them. The germline V gene encodes CDR1 SNHLY and CDR2 FYNNEI. This CDR3 is 14 amino acids long. The CDR3 DNA is TGTGCCAGTAGGGACGGGTATAGCAATCAGCCCCAGCATTTT. Its protein product is CASRDGYSNQPQHF.

The chain employs TRBV9 and TRBJ1-1; D is perhaps TRBD1 (6 bases). This CDR3 has 16 residues. V lost 3 bases to trimming and J lost 0 bases, with 15 bases between them. The V gene's germline CDR1 is SGDLS and CDR2 YYNGEE. CDR3 DNA sequence: TGTGCCAGCAGCGCGCCGTTAACAGGGTTGAACACTGAAGCTTTCTTT. Protein sequence: CASSAPLTGLNTEAFF.

This chain connects TRBV7-2 to TRBJ2-5, with D possibly matching TRBD2 (5 bases). The V and J ends lost 1 base and 2 bases respectively, with 14 bases between them. The CDR3 spans 16 residues. Germline V lookup: CDR1 SGHTA, CDR2 FQGNSA. The CDR3: CASSLGSRTGQETQYF. The CDR3 DNA reads TGTGCCAGCAGCTTAGGGTCCCGGACTGGTCAAGAGACCCAGTACTTC. Full variable domain (rest looked up from reference TRBV7-2 and TRBJ2-5): GAGVSQSPSNKVTEKGKDVELRCDPISGHTALYWYRQSLGQGLEFLIYFQGNSAPDKSGLPSDRFSAERTGGSVSTLTIQRTQQEDSAVYLCASSLGSRTGQETQYFGPGTRLLVL.

The V call is TRBV9, the J call TRBJ2-3; D gene ambiguous. Germline CDR1 reads SGDLS; CDR2 reads YYNGEE. Trimming removed 0 bases from V and 5 bases from J, with 10 bases in between. The CDR3 consists of 14 residues. CDR3 loop: CASSVGQVGDTQYF. As DNA, the CDR3 is TGTGCCAGCAGCGTAGGGCAGGTTGGAGATACGCAGTATTTT.

This sequence joins TRBV7-6 and TRBJ2-1; tentative D call: TRBD1 (5 bases). The CDR3 sequence is 17 residues long. Trimming removed 3 bases from V and 0 bases from J, with 15 bases in between. CDR1 and CDR2 from the germline V gene are SGHVS and FNYEAQ. The CDR3 nucleotides are TGTGCCAGCAGCTTGGGGCGCGCACGGAGCTCCTACAATGAGCAGTTCTTC. Amino acid sequence: CASSLGRARSSYNEQFF.

V is TRBV18 and J is TRBJ2-1; D is uncertain. V lost 8 bases to trimming and J lost 5 bases, with 4 bases between them. The CDR3 extends over 10 amino acids. Germline CDR1 reads KGHSH; CDR2 reads LQKENI. CDR3 sequence: CASRDNEQFF. For the CDR3, the DNA is TGTGCCAGCCGCGACAATGAGCAGTTCTTC.

The chain recombines TRBV6-1 with TRBJ2-5; 8 bases are a match to TRBD2. V lost 2 bases, J lost 7 bases, and 12 bases stayed unmatched. CDR1 and CDR2 from the germline V gene are MNHNS and SASEGT. CDR3 length equals 16 residues. The CDR3 sequence is CASSENSKRERVTQYF. The CDR3 region has the DNA TGTGCCAGCAGTGAAAACTCAAAGCGGGAGAGGGTGACCCAGTACTTC.